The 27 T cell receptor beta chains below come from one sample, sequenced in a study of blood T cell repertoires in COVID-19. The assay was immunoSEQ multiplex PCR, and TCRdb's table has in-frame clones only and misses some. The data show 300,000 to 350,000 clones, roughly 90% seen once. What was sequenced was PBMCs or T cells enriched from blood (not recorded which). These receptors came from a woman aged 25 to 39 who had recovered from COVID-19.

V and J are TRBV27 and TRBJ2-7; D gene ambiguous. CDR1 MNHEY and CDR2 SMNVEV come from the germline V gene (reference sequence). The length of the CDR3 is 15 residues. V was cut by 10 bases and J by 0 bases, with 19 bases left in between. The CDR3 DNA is TGTGCCACCGAAAAGACCGGGTCAAGCTCCTACGAGCAGTACTTC. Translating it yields CATEKTGSSSYEQYF.

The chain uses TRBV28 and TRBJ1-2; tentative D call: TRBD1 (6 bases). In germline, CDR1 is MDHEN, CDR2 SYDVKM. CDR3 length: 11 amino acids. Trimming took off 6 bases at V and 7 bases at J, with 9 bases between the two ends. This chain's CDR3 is CASSPRGGYTF. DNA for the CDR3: TGTGCCAGCAGCCCCAGGGGTGGCTACACCTTC.

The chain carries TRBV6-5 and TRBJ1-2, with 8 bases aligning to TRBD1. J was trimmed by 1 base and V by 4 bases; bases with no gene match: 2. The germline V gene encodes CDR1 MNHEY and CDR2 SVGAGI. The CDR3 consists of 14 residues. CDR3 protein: CASSLDRDNYGYTF. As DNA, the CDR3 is TGTGCCAGCAGTTTGGACAGGGATAACTATGGCTACACCTTC.

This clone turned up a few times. The DNA of the CDR3 is TGTGCCAGCAGGCTATATGGCGCCCTAGGGCCCCAGCATTTT. Translating it yields CASRLYGALGPQHF. This chain uses TRBV28 with TRBJ1-5; the D is unclear. The CDR3 loop spans 14 amino acids. Germline V CDR1 and CDR2: MDHEN, SYDVKM. V was pared by 6 bases and J by 9 bases, with 18 bases between. Drawing the rest from reference TRBV28 and TRBJ1-5, the complete variable domain is DVKVTQSSRYLVKRTGEKVFLECVQDMDHENMFWYRQDPGLGLRLIYFSYDVKMKEKGDIPEGYSVSREKKERFSLILESASTNQTSMYLCASRLYGALGPQHFGDGTRLSIL.

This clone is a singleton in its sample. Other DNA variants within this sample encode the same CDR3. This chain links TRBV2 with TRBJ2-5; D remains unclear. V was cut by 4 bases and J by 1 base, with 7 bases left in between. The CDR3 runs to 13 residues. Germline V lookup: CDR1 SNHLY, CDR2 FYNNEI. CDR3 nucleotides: TGTGCCAGCAGTGGCGCCCTCCAAGAGACCCAGTACTTC. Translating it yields CASSGALQETQYF.

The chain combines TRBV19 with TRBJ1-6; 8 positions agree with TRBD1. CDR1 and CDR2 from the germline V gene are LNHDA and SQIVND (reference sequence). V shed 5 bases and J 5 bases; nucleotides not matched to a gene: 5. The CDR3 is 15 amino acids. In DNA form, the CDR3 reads TGTGCCAGTAGTCGATCGGGACAGGATAATTCACCCCTCCACTTT. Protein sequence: CASSRSGQDNSPLHF. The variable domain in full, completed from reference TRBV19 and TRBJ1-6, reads DGGITQSPKYLFRKEGQNVTLSCEQNLNHDAMYWYRQDPGQGLRLIYYSQIVNDFQKGDIAEGYSVSREKKESFPLTVTSAQKNPTAFYLCASSRSGQDNSPLHFGNGTRLTVT.

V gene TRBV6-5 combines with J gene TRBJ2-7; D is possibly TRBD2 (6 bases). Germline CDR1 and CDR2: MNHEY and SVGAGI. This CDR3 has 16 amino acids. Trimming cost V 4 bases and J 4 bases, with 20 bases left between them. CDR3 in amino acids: CASSSSLGLFSYEQYF. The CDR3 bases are TGTGCCAGCAGTTCCTCCCTGGGACTGTTTTCATACGAGCAGTACTTC.

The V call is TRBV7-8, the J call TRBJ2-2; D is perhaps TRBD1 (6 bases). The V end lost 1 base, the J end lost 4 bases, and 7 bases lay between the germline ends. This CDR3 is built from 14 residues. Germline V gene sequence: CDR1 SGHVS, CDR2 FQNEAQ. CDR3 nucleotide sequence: TGTGCCAGCAGCTTAGGCAGGGGCACCGGGGAGCTGTTTTTT. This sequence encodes CASSLGRGTGELFF. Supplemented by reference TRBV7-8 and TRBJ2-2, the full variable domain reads GAGVSQSPRYKVAKRGQDVALRCDPISGHVSLFWYQQALGQGPEFLTYFQNEAQLDKSGLPSDRFFAERPEGSVSTLKIQRTQQEDSAVYLCASSLGRGTGELFFGEGSRLTVL.

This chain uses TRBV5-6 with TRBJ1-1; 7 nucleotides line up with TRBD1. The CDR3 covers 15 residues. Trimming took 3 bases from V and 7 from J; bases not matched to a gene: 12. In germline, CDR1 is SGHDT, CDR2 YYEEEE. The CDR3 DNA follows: TGTGCCAGCAGCTGGAGAGTTGACAGGGCCGGTGAAGCTTTCTTT. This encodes CASSWRVDRAGEAFF.

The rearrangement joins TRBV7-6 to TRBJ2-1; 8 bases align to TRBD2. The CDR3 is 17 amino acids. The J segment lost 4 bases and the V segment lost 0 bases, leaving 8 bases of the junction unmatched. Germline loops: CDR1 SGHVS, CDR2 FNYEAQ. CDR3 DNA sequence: TGTGCCAGCAGCTTAGCTCTTCGGGGGGGATCGTACAATGAGCAGTTCTTC. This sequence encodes CASSLALRGGSYNEQFF.

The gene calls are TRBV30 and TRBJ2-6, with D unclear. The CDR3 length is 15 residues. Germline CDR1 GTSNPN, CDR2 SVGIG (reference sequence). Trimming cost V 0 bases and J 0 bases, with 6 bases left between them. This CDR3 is CAWSVTASGANVLTF. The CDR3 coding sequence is TGTGCCTGGAGTGTTACAGCCTCTGGGGCCAACGTCCTGACTTTC.

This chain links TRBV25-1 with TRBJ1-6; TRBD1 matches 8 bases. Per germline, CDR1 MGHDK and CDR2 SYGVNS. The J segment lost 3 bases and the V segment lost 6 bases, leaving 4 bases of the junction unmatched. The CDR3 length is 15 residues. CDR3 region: CASSRQGNYNSPLHF. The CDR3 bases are TGTGCCAGCAGCCGACAGGGGAACTATAATTCACCCCTCCACTTT.

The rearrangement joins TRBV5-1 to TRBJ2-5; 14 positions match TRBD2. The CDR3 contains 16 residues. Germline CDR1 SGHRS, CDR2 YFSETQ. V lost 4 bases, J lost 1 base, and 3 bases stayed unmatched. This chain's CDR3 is CASSMGLAGAQETQYF. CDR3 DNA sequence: TGCGCCAGCAGCATGGGACTAGCGGGGGCCCAAGAGACCCAGTACTTC.

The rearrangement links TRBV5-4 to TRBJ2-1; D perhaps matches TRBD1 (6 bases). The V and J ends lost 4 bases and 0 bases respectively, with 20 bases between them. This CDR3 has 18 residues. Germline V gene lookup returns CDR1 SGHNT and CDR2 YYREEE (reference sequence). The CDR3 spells CASSLGGTTGSSYNEQFF. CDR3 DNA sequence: TGTGCCAGCAGCCTTGGGGGCACTACAGGGAGCTCCTACAATGAGCAGTTCTTC. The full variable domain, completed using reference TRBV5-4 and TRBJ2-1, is ETGVTQSPTHLIKTRGQQVTLRCSSQSGHNTVSWYQQALGQGPQFIFQYYREEENGRGNFPPRFSGLQFPNYSSELNVNALELDDSALYLCASSLGGTTGSSYNEQFFGPGTRLTVL.

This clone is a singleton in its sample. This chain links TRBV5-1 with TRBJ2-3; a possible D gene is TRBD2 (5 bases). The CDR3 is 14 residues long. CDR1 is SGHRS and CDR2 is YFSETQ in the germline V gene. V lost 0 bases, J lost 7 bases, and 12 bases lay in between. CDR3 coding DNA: TGCGCCAGCAGCTTGGATCCCGGAGGAAATACGCAGTATTTT. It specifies CASSLDPGGNTQYF.

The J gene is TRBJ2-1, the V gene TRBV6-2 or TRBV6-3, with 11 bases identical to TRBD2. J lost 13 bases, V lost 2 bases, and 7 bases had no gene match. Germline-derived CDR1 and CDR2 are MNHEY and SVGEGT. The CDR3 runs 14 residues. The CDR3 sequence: CASSYALAGGRQFF. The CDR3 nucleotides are TGTGCCAGCAGTTACGCCCTAGCGGGGGGCCGTCAGTTCTTC.

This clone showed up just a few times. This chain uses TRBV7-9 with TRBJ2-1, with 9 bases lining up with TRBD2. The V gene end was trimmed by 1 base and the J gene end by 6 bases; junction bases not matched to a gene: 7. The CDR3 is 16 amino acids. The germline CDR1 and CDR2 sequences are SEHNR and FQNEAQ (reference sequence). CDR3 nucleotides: TGTGCCAGCAGCTTAGGTAGCGGGGGTACGGGCAATGAGCAGTTCTTC. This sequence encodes CASSLGSGGTGNEQFF.

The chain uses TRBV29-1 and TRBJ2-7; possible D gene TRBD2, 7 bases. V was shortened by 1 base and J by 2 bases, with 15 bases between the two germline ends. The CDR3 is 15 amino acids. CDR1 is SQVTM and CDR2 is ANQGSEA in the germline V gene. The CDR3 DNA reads TGCAGCGTTGAAGTTGCGGGGGCTCCCGCCTACGAGCAGTACTTC. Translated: CSVEVAGAPAYEQYF.

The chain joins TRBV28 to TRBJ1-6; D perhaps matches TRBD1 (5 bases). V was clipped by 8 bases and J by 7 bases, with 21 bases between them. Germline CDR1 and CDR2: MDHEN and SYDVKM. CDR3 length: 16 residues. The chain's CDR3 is CASVGIRGFGNSPLHF. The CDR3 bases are TGTGCCAGCGTCGGCATCCGGGGGTTCGGGAATTCACCCCTCCACTTT.

CDR3 in amino acids: CASSVDYRVGKLFF. CDR3 nucleotide sequence: TGTGCCAGCAGCGTCGACTACAGGGTTGGAAAACTGTTTTTT. The chain combines TRBV11-2 with TRBJ1-4; D may be TRBD1 (6 bases). Germline CDR1 is SGHAT and CDR2 is FQNNGV. The V end lost 5 bases, the J end lost 10 bases, and 17 bases lay between the germline ends. This CDR3 spans 14 amino acids.

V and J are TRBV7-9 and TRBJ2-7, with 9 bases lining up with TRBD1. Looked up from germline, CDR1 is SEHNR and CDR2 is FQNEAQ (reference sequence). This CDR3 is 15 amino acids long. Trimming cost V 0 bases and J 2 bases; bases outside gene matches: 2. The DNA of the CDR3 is TGTGCCAGCAGCTTAGCAGGACAGGGGACCTACGAGCAGTACTTC. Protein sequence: CASSLAGQGTYEQYF.

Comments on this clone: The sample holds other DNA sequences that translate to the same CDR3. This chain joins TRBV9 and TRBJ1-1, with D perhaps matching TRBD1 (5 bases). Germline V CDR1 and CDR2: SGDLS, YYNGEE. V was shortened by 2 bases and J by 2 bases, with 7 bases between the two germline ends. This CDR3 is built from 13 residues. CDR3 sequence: CASSVTGNTEAFF. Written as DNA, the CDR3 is TGTGCCAGCAGCGTTACAGGTAACACTGAAGCTTTCTTT.

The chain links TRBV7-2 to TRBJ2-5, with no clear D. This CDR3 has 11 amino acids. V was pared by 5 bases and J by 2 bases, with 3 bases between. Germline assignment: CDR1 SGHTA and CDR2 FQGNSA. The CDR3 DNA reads TGTGCCAGCAGCCATCAAGAGACCCAGTACTTC. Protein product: CASSHQETQYF.

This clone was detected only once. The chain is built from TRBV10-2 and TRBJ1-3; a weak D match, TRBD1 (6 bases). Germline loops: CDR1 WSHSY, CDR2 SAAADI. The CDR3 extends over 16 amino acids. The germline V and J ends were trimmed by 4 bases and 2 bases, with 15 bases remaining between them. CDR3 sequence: CASSAGHSGTGNTIYF. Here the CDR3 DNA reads TGCGCCAGCAGTGCGGGACATTCCGGCACTGGAAACACCATATATTTT.

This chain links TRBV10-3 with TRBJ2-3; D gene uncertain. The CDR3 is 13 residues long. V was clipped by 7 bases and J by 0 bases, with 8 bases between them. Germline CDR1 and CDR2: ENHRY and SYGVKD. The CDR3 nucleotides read TGTGCCATCAATCCGTCTAGCACAGATACGCAGTATTTT. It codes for CAINPSSTDTQYF.

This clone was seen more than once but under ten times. CDR3 sequence (DNA): TGTGCCAGCAGCTTAGGTGGGACTGGGACGCAGTATTTT. This gives the protein CASSLGGTGTQYF. The genes are TRBV7-2 and TRBJ2-3; D might be TRBD2 (6 bases). CDR3 length: 13 amino acids. Germline CDR1 and CDR2: SGHTA and FQGNSA. V was cut by 1 base and J by 9 bases, with 11 bases left in between.

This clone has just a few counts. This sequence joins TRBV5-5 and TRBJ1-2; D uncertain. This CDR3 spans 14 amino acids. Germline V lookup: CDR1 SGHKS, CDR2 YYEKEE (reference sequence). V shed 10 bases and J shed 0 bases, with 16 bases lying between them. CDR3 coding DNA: TGTGCCCCGAGAGGTTTTTCTCCTAACTATGGCTACACCTTC. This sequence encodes CAPRGFSPNYGYTF.